The entry below gives a single T cell receptor (beta chain) sequence along with its context. Its cognate antigen is unknown. With eight separate reactions per sample, the authors made cDNA. Reprocessing the 5' RACE reads, TCRdb reports a single entry for every CDR3 protein and omits DNA. The repertoire table contains a few hundred thousand distinct CDR3 sequences. Germline V CDR1 and CDR2: MDHEN, SYDVKM. CDR3 length: 14 residues. The data were obtained in a study of monozygotic twins with inflammatory bowel disease. Notes on the study in general: Telling different T cell subtypes apart from each other was not possible. No one strong IBD-associated signal or clonotype was supported.

The sample was blood. The receptor was isolated from a human donor with ulcerative colitis or Crohn's disease, or a healthy co-twin of an affected twin (not recorded which). This chain uses TRBV28 with TRBJ1-2; the D gene TCRdb calls, TRBD1, cannot be checked with no DNA. The CDR3 protein is CASRQTGVSYGYTF.